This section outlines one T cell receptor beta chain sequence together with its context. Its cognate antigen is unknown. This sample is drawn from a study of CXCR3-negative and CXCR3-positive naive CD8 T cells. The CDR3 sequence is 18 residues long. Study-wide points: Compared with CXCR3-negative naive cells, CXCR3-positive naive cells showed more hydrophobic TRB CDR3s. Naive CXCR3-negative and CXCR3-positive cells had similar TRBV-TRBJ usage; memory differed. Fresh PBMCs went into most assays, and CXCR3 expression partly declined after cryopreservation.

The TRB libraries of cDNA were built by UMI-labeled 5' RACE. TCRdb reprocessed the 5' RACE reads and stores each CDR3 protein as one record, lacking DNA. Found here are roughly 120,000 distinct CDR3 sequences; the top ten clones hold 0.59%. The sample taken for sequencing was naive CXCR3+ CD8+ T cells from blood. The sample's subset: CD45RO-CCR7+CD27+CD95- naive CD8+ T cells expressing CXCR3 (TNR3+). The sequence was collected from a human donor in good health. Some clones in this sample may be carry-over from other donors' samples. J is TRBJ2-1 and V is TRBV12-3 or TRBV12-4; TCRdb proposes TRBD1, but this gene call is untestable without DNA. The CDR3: CASSTNGGRGVSYNEQFF.